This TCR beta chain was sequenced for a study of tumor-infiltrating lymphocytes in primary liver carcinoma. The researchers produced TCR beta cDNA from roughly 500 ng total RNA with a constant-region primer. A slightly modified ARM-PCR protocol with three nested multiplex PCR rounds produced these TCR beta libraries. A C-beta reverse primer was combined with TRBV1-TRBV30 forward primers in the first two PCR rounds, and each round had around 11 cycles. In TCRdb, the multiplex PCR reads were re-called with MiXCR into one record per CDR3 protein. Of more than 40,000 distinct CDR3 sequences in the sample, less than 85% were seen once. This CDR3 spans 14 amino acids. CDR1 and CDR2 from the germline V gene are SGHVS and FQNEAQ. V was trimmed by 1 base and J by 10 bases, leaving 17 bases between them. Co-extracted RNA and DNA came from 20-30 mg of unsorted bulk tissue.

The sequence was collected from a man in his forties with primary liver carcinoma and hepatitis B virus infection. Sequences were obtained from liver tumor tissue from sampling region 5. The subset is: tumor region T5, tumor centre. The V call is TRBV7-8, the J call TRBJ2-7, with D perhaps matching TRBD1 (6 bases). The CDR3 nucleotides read TGTGCCAGCAGCTTAGGGTACAGGGACGGGAACCAGTACTTC. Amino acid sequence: CASSLGYRDGNQYF.